This TCR beta chain was profiled in a study of graft-versus-host responses after intestinal transplantation. Study-wide results and caveats: GvH clones detected in recipient marrow included some appearing first in ileum or blood. When patients had graft-donor T cell macrochimerism, their allografts held high graft-versus-host to host-versus-graft clonal ratios.

Only in-frame clones appear in the TCRdb table, and some are missing; sequencing was by immunoSEQ multiplex PCR. The table has about 100,000 clones, over 75% seen once. Details on this clone: Its target is not known.

CDR1 GTSNPN and CDR2 SVGIG come from the germline V gene (reference sequence). Trimming removed 1 base at V and 1 base at J, with 21 bases between. CDR3 length: 18 amino acids. The origin of this receptor is a human donor who was the organ donor for an intestinal transplant. This sample comprised unstimulated CD4+ T cells sorted from spleen or lymph node cells, obtained before transplant. The gene calls are TRBV30 and TRBJ2-3; D uncertain. The CDR3 spells CAWSEYFVWPSGTDTQYF. The CDR3 nucleotides read TGTGCCTGGAGTGAGTACTTCGTCTGGCCATCGGGCACAGATACGCAGTATTTT.